One sample yielded the 18 T cell receptor beta chains listed below, sequenced in a study of CD8+CD57+ T cells in acquired aplastic anemia. The template for TCR beta VDJ and CDR3 sequence profiling was genomic DNA. In TCRdb, the reads were re-called with MiXCR into one record per CDR3 protein. Among roughly 220,000 distinct CDR3 sequences listed, about 60% were seen once. By flow cytometry, patients selected for sequencing had shown an expansion of CD8+CD57+ cells. Sequencing was carried out using sorted CD4+, CD8+, or CD8+CD57+ T cells (not recorded which) from PBMCs. Receptors originate from a human donor with aplastic anemia.

As to this clonotype: One junction end disagrees with the germline gene, perhaps due to a read error. The chain couples TRBV7-7 to TRBJ2-7, with D possibly matching TRBD1 (5 bases). From germline, CDR1 is SSHAT and CDR2 FNYEAQ (reference sequence). The CDR3 loop spans 15 amino acids. This CDR3 is CASSLGAWQGYEQYF. CDR3 sequence (DNA): TGTGCTAGCAGCTTAGGGGCGTGGCAGGGTTACGAGCAGTACTTC.

The chain employs TRBV9 and TRBJ2-7; the match to TRBD2 covers 8 bases. V lost 3 bases to trimming and J lost 4 bases; unmatched junction nucleotides: 12. Germline values: CDR1 SGDLS, CDR2 YYNGEE. The CDR3 spans 16 residues. The CDR3 nucleotides read TGTGCCAGCAGCGCCAGGAGCGGGGGAGGGTCATACGAGCAGTACTTC. It encodes CASSARSGGGSYEQYF.

This clonotype turned up a few times. The chain couples TRBV7-2 to TRBJ2-7; tentatively, D is TRBD1 or TRBD2 (5 bases each). CDR1 and CDR2 from the germline V gene are SGHTA and FQGNSA. The CDR3 consists of 12 residues. Trimming cost V 1 base and J 9 bases, with 10 bases left between them. The CDR3 bases are TGTGCCAGCAGCTTAGGTGAGGGGATGCAGTACTTC. Its protein product is CASSLGEGMQYF.

The chain carries TRBV12-3 or TRBV12-4 and TRBJ2-7; TRBD2 matches at 7 bases. Losses at the gene ends were 8 bases for V and 6 bases for J; bases not matched to a gene: 19. The CDR3 has 16 residues. The CDR3 loop is CASHRPAGGKVGEQYF. CDR3 nucleotide sequence: TGTGCCAGCCACCGCCCAGCCGGGGGGAAAGTCGGCGAGCAGTACTTC.

V and J are TRBV9 and TRBJ2-5, with a possible D match to TRBD1 (5 bases). Germline V lookup: CDR1 SGDLS, CDR2 YYNGEE. The CDR3 is 14 amino acids. V gave up 0 bases and J gave up 5 bases, with 11 bases separating them. Here the CDR3 reads CASSVGPAGETQYF. CDR3 bases: TGTGCCAGCAGCGTAGGACCGGCAGGGGAGACCCAGTACTTC.

The chain employs TRBV7-8 and TRBJ2-7; tentative D call: TRBD2 (5 bases). V dropped 1 base and J dropped 3 bases, with 16 bases sitting between them. This CDR3 spans 16 amino acids. Germline CDR1 is SGHVS and CDR2 is FQNEAQ. CDR3 loop: CASSLEGLGANYEQYF. The CDR3 DNA reads TGTGCCAGCAGCTTAGAGGGATTGGGAGCAAACTACGAGCAGTACTTC.

The table lists this clonotype with many counts. V usage is TRBV12-3 or TRBV12-4 and J usage is TRBJ2-3; 11 bases map to TRBD2. The CDR3 consists of 15 residues. Trimming removed 7 bases from V and 5 bases from J; junction bases left unmatched: 8. CDR3: CASTVAGGLLDTQYF. CDR3 nucleotide sequence: TGTGCCAGCACCGTAGCGGGGGGGCTACTAGATACGCAGTATTTT.

The rearrangement uses TRBV7-2 and TRBJ2-7; D gene ambiguous. Germline CDR1 is SGHTA and CDR2 is FQGNSA. V was shortened by 4 bases and J by 1 base, with 11 bases between the two germline ends. The CDR3 consists of 14 residues. In DNA, the CDR3 is TGTGCCAGCAGCTCCACGTCGGTATCCTACGAGCAGTACTTC. Protein product: CASSSTSVSYEQYF.

The chain joins TRBV19 to TRBJ1-2; TRBD1 might be the D (5 bases). Trimming cost V 1 base and J 4 bases, with 16 bases left between them. From germline, CDR1 is LNHDA and CDR2 SQIVND (reference sequence). This CDR3 is 16 amino acids long. The CDR3 protein is CASSIGGTNYLYGYTF. The CDR3 nucleotides are TGTGCCAGTAGTATAGGAGGGACTAACTACCTCTATGGCTACACCTTC. The variable domain in full, completed from reference TRBV19 and TRBJ1-2, reads DGGITQSPKYLFRKEGQNVTLSCEQNLNHDAMYWYRQDPGQGLRLIYYSQIVNDFQKGDIAEGYSVSREKKESFPLTVTSAQKNPTAFYLCASSIGGTNYLYGYTFGSGTRLTVV.

This clonotype was seen at least ten times. This rearrangement joins TRBV7-9 to TRBJ2-2, with 10 bases identical to TRBD2. J gave up 4 bases and V 3 bases, and 8 bases lay outside the gene matches. The CDR3 contains 17 residues. Germline lookup yields CDR1 SEHNR and CDR2 FQNEAQ (reference sequence). Here the CDR3 reads CASSFPGLAPVTGELFF. CDR3 DNA: TGTGCCAGCAGCTTTCCGGGACTAGCGCCCGTCACCGGGGAGCTGTTTTTT.

The V and J genes are TRBV10-3 and TRBJ2-7; 9 nucleotides agree with TRBD1. CDR3 size: 16 residues. The ends lost 0 bases at V and 3 bases at J; junction bases unmatched: 6. From germline, CDR1 is ENHRY and CDR2 SYGVKD. The CDR3 reads CAISESGQGGDYEQYF. The CDR3 bases are TGTGCCATCAGTGAGTCGGGACAGGGAGGGGACTACGAGCAGTACTTC.

The V call is TRBV20-1, the J call TRBJ2-5; 14 bases match TRBD2. In germline, CDR1 is DFQATT, CDR2 SNEGSKA (reference sequence). J was trimmed by 4 bases and V by 0 bases; bases with no gene match: 4. CDR3 size: 16 residues. CDR3 amino acids: CSARDMGLAGVETQYF. CDR3 DNA sequence: TGCAGTGCTAGAGATATGGGACTAGCGGGAGTAGAGACCCAGTACTTC.

The chain has TRBV9 and TRBJ1-1, with D uncertain. The CDR3 has 11 residues. V was trimmed by 4 bases and J by 6 bases, leaving 7 bases between them. Germline loops: CDR1 SGDLS, CDR2 YYNGEE. CDR3 sequence: CASSPRSEAFF. The CDR3 bases are TGTGCCAGCAGCCCCCGGTCTGAAGCTTTCTTT.

CDR3 sequence reads: CASSSTGKSNYGYTF. CDR3 DNA sequence: TGCGCCAGCAGCTCGACAGGGAAGAGTAACTATGGCTACACCTTC. J is TRBJ1-2 and V is TRBV5-1; 7 bases align to TRBD1. The CDR3 spans 15 residues. Germline values: CDR1 SGHRS, CDR2 YFSETQ. V lost 3 bases to trimming and J lost 1 base; unmatched junction nucleotides: 6.

The J gene is TRBJ2-2, the V gene TRBV24-1, with no clear D. The germline gives CDR1 KGHDR, CDR2 SFDVKD. The CDR3 loop spans 11 amino acids. Trimming took 9 bases from V and 3 from J, leaving 4 bases between them. In nucleotides, the CDR3 is TGTGCCACCGGAGACACCGGGGAGCTGTTTTTT. This gives the protein CATGDTGELFF.

The V gene is TRBV20-1, the J gene TRBJ1-4; D not resolved. The V end lost 3 bases, the J end lost 0 bases, and 14 bases lay between the germline ends. The CDR3 is made up of 16 amino acids. Germline lookup yields CDR1 DFQATT and CDR2 SNEGSKA (reference sequence). CDR3 nucleotide sequence: TGCAGTGCTAGGCTCACGTTGGGTGCAACTAATGAAAAACTGTTTTTT. Encoded protein: CSARLTLGATNEKLFF.

This clonotype showed up just a few times. This sequence joins TRBV6-5 and TRBJ2-5, with D perhaps matching TRBD2 (5 bases). Germline-derived CDR1 and CDR2 are MNHEY and SVGAGI. V lost 4 bases to trimming and J lost 4 bases, with 10 bases between them. The CDR3 contains 13 residues. The CDR3 sequence is CASSFLGAETQYF. The DNA for the CDR3 is TGTGCCAGCAGTTTTCTGGGAGCAGAGACCCAGTACTTC.

The chain is built from TRBV19 and TRBJ1-1; D gene ambiguous. The CDR3 consists of 14 residues. Germline CDR1 and CDR2: LNHDA and SQIVND (reference sequence). Trimming stripped 2 bases from V and 1 base from J, with 8 bases between. CDR3 bases: TGTGCCAGTAGTATACAGGCCTCGAACACTGAAGCTTTCTTT. The encoded protein is CASSIQASNTEAFF.